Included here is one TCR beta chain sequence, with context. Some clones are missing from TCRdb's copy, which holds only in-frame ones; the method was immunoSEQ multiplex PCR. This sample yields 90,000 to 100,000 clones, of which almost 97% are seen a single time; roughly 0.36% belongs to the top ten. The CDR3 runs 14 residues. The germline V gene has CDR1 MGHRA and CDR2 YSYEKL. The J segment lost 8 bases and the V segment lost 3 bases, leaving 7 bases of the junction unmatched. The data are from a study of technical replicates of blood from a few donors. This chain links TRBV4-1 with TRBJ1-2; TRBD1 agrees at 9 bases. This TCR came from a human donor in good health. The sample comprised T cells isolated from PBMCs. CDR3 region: CASSHPGTGWGYTF. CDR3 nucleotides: TGCGCCAGCAGCCACCCCGGGACAGGGTGGGGCTACACCTTC.